This passage covers 22 T cell receptor beta chains from one sample sequenced in a study of blood T cell repertoires in COVID-19. Assay: immunoSEQ multiplex PCR; the TCRdb copy retains only in-frame clones and omits some. The sample records around 280,000 clones, more than 75% being singletons. The sample taken for sequencing was peripheral blood. The receptors shown here come from a woman under 40 who had recovered from COVID-19.

The chain carries TRBV4-3 and TRBJ2-7; D ambiguous. The CDR3 is made up of 15 amino acids. The V end was cut by 0 bases, the J end by 2 bases, with 11 bases between. Germline-derived CDR1 and CDR2 are LGHNA and YSLEER. The CDR3: CASSQDLSEAYEQYF. As DNA, the CDR3 is TGCGCCAGCAGCCAAGATCTGAGCGAAGCCTACGAGCAGTACTTC.

The rearrangement links TRBV6-1 to TRBJ2-7; the D gene is possibly TRBD2 (6 bases). The CDR3 runs to 14 residues. Germline V gives CDR1 MNHNS, CDR2 SASEGT. Deletions cut 3 bases from V and 3 bases from J, with 12 bases between. As DNA, the CDR3 is TGTGCCAGCAGTGAGTTGGGGCGGGGCTACGAGCAGTACTTC. Protein product: CASSELGRGYEQYF.

The chain carries TRBV5-3 and TRBJ2-2; D call uncertain. TRBV5-3 counts as an open reading frame of uncertain function. The CDR3 contains 12 residues. V lost 7 bases and J lost 4, with 8 bases in between. DNA for the CDR3: TGTGCCAGAGTCTGGGCCACCGGGGAGCTGTTTTTT. It codes for CARVWATGELFF.

This rearrangement joins TRBV18 to TRBJ1-1; TRBD1 matches at 9 bases. This CDR3 spans 14 amino acids. V lost 6 bases and J lost 2; bases outside the gene matches: 4. CDR1 and CDR2 from the germline V gene are KGHSH and LQKENI. CDR3 sequence (DNA): TGTGCCAGCTCCCAGGACAGGGGAAACACTGAAGCTTTCTTT. This translates into CASSQDRGNTEAFF.

The chain is built from TRBV25-1 and TRBJ2-1; D remains ambiguous. V shed 2 bases and J shed 0 bases, with 17 bases lying between them. This CDR3 has 18 amino acids. Looked up from germline, CDR1 is MGHDK and CDR2 is SYGVNS. The DNA for the CDR3 is TGTGCCAGCAGTGAAGTTAGTCTGTTACTTCACTCCTACAATGAGCAGTTCTTC. Encoded protein: CASSEVSLLLHSYNEQFF.

The gene calls are TRBV6-5 and TRBJ2-3; D possibly corresponds to TRBD1 (5 bases). The CDR3 is 14 amino acids. Trimming left V 8 bases short and J 4 bases short, with 16 bases between. From germline, CDR1 is MNHEY and CDR2 SVGAGI. The CDR3 DNA sequence: TGTGCCAGCGGGGTCTTAGGGGTGGCAGATACGCAGTATTTT. Protein: CASGVLGVADTQYF.

This sequence joins TRBV7-8 and TRBJ1-1; 7 nucleotides agree with TRBD1. The germline CDR1 and CDR2 sequences are SGHVS and FQNEAQ. The CDR3 is made up of 19 amino acids. J gave up 1 base and V 4 bases, and 18 bases lay outside the gene matches. The CDR3 DNA sequence: TGTGCCAGCAGCTCAATCAAAATTACAGGGGATTTTAGGAACACTGAAGCTTTCTTT. It is translated as CASSSIKITGDFRNTEAFF.

The DNA for the CDR3 is TGTGCCAGCAGTCCTCGACTAGCGGTCCCCTACAATGAGCAGTTCTTC. It yields the protein CASSPRLAVPYNEQFF. The chain combines TRBV28 with TRBJ2-1, with TRBD2 matching over 9 bases. The trim removed 5 bases at V and 2 bases at J, leaving 7 bases unmatched. Germline lookup yields CDR1 MDHEN and CDR2 SYDVKM. The CDR3 has 16 amino acids. Full variable domain (outside the CDR3, taken from reference TRBV28 and TRBJ2-1): DVKVTQSSRYLVKRTGEKVFLECVQDMDHENMFWYRQDPGLGLRLIYFSYDVKMKEKGDIPEGYSVSREKKERFSLILESASTNQTSMYLCASSPRLAVPYNEQFFGPGTRLTVL.

The chain is built from TRBV19 and TRBJ2-7; 9 bases line up with TRBD2. Unmatched junction bases numbered 7, after V lost 4 bases and J lost 6 bases. Germline CDR1 is LNHDA and CDR2 is SQIVND (reference sequence). The CDR3 sequence is 14 residues long. The CDR3 loop reads CASSTGTSRFEQYF. CDR3 coding DNA: TGTGCCAGTAGTACCGGGACTAGCAGGTTCGAGCAGTACTTC.

This clone occurred a few times. The rearrangement uses TRBV7-2 and TRBJ2-1; possible D gene TRBD1, 6 bases. Germline V gene sequence: CDR1 SGHTA, CDR2 FQGNSA. V was cut by 4 bases and J by 3 bases, with 13 bases left in between. The CDR3 length is 15 residues. The DNA for the CDR3 is TGTGCCAGCAGCTCAGCCTGGGGGCTCTACAATGAGCAGTTCTTC. Protein product: CASSSAWGLYNEQFF. Full variable domain (remainder filled in from reference TRBV7-2 and TRBJ2-1): GAGVSQSPSNKVTEKGKDVELRCDPISGHTALYWYRQSLGQGLEFLIYFQGNSAPDKSGLPSDRFSAERTGGSVSTLTIQRTQQEDSAVYLCASSSAWGLYNEQFFGPGTRLTVL.

The CDR3 bases are TGCGCCAGCAGCTTGGGGCGAGGACAGGGGATTGGCGTGAACACTGAAGCTTTCTTT. Amino acids: CASSLGRGQGIGVNTEAFF. V usage is TRBV5-1 and J usage is TRBJ1-1; 9 nucleotides match TRBD1. J lost 0 bases, V lost 0 bases, and 12 bases had no gene match. CDR1 SGHRS and CDR2 YFSETQ come from the germline V gene. The CDR3 has 19 residues.

The chain joins TRBV19 to TRBJ2-1; 7 bases map to TRBD1. The germline gives CDR1 LNHDA, CDR2 SQIVND (reference sequence). The CDR3 loop spans 15 amino acids. The V segment lost 5 bases and the J segment 8 bases; nucleotides outside the gene matches: 12. CDR3 DNA sequence: TGTGCCAGTAGTCTCCCAGGGGGTGGGGCCGATGAGCAGTTCTTC. This sequence encodes CASSLPGGGADEQFF.

The rearrangement joins TRBV10-1 to TRBJ2-3; 7 positions agree with TRBD2. The ends lost 7 bases at V and 0 bases at J; junction bases unmatched: 4. The CDR3 runs to 14 residues. Germline CDR1 and CDR2: WNHNN and SYGVQD (reference sequence). CDR3 sequence reads: CASMDSGSTDTQYF. The CDR3 region has the DNA TGCGCCAGCATGGATAGCGGGAGCACAGATACGCAGTATTTT.

In nucleotides, the CDR3 is TGTGCCATCTCGGGACAGGGGATAAGTGGAGACCAAGAGACCCAGTACTTC. It codes for CAISGQGISGDQETQYF. The chain employs TRBV10-3 and TRBJ2-5, with 10 positions matching TRBD1. Germline CDR1 and CDR2: ENHRY and SYGVKD. Germline trimming cut 8 bases from V and 0 bases from J; bases unmatched to any gene: 12. This CDR3 has 17 residues.

The chain uses TRBV7-6 and TRBJ2-2; TRBD2 aligns across 8 bases. Germline CDR1 SGHVS, CDR2 FNYEAQ. J gave up 6 bases and V 3 bases, and 6 bases lay outside the gene matches. The length of the CDR3 is 15 residues. The CDR3 here is CASSLRREGPGELFF. The CDR3 DNA sequence: TGTGCCAGCAGCTTGCGACGGGAGGGCCCCGGGGAGCTGTTTTTT.

The chain couples TRBV6-5 to TRBJ2-7; 8 nucleotides agree with TRBD1. The CDR3 is 14 residues long. The germline V gene has CDR1 MNHEY and CDR2 SVGAGI. V lost 6 bases, J lost 2 bases, and 6 bases stayed unmatched. In DNA form, the CDR3 reads TGTGCCAGCAGGCCCCGGACAGGGACCTACGAGCAGTACTTC. The encoded protein is CASRPRTGTYEQYF.

This chain joins TRBV5-1 and TRBJ2-5; TRBD2 agrees at 8 bases. With 4 bases clipped from V and 2 bases from J, the junction kept 25 bases outside the gene matches. The germline V gene has CDR1 SGHRS and CDR2 YFSETQ. The CDR3 extends over 21 amino acids. DNA of the CDR3: TGCGCCAGCAGCCGATTTGCCTCGGCGGGGGGCCTAAAACTACTTCAAGAGACCCAGTACTTC. Its protein is CASSRFASAGGLKLLQETQYF.

The rearrangement links TRBV7-6 to TRBJ2-7, with D maybe TRBD1 (6 bases). The germline V and J ends were trimmed by 4 bases and 0 bases, with 16 bases remaining between them. The germline CDR1 and CDR2 sequences are SGHVS and FNYEAQ. This CDR3 region has 16 residues. CDR3 region: CASSSKGGLSSYEQYF. DNA for the CDR3: TGTGCCAGCAGCTCAAAAGGGGGTCTAAGCTCCTACGAGCAGTACTTC.

This sequence joins TRBV10-2 and TRBJ2-7, with 8 bases lining up with TRBD1. The CDR3 has 17 residues. The junction had 9 bases not matched to a gene; V was cut back by 2 bases and J by 0 bases. The germline gives CDR1 WSHSY, CDR2 SAAADI. The CDR3 DNA reads as TGCGCCAGCAGTGAGGTTCTCCCGGGACAGGTCTCCTACGAGCAGTACTTC. This gives the protein CASSEVLPGQVSYEQYF.

The chain uses TRBV10-3 and TRBJ1-2; 7 nucleotides agree with TRBD1. Germline lookup yields CDR1 ENHRY and CDR2 SYGVKD. The CDR3 is 13 residues long. The V gene end was trimmed by 3 bases and the J gene end by 6 bases; junction bases not matched to a gene: 4. The CDR3 reads CAISDRGSDGYTF. CDR3 coding DNA: TGTGCCATCAGTGACAGGGGGAGCGATGGCTACACCTTC.

The chain recombines TRBV7-2 with TRBJ1-1, with D tentatively TRBD1 (5 bases). V gave up 1 base and J gave up 10 bases, with 13 bases separating them. The CDR3 consists of 13 residues. Germline assignment: CDR1 SGHTA and CDR2 FQGNSA. CDR3 region: CASSLVTGRGAFF. In DNA form, the CDR3 reads TGTGCCAGCAGCTTAGTTACAGGAAGGGGAGCTTTCTTT.

The J gene is TRBJ2-7, the V gene TRBV5-1, with 8 positions matching TRBD1. Looked up from germline, CDR1 is SGHRS and CDR2 is YFSETQ. This CDR3 is built from 15 residues. After removal of 3 bases from V and 1 base from J, the junction contained 6 bases not matched to a gene. The CDR3 DNA reads TGCGCCAGCAGCTCACAGGGGGATGGATCCTACGAGCAGTACTTC. This encodes CASSSQGDGSYEQYF.